Given below is one T cell receptor (beta chain) in context. These data belong to a study of blood T cell repertoires in COVID-19. On the study more broadly: T cells, B-cell-depleted T cells, or PBMCs supplied cDNA or gDNA.

Authors' processing steps: The authors estimated nucleated cell counts from reference gene primer amplification. The protocol was immunoSEQ multiplex PCR, while the TCRdb copy is restricted to in-frame clones and leaves out a portion. The V and J calls and clone size come from that table; D and trimming were worked out from the DNA. The table has around 20,000 clones, almost 85% seen once; the top ten hold roughly two thirds. The CDR3 is 15 amino acids. Germline assignment: CDR1 GTSNPN and CDR2 SVGIG (reference sequence). V lost 1 base, J lost 5 bases, and 17 bases lay in between. This TCR came from an elderly man with acute or convalescent COVID-19. The sequenced sample consisted of peripheral blood. The chain is built from TRBV30 and TRBJ1-2, with D possibly TRBD1 on 5 matching bases. CDR3 region: CAWSARGGFPYGYTF. As DNA, the CDR3 is TGTGCCTGGAGTGCGCGGGGGGGTTTTCCTTATGGCTACACCTTC.